This TCR beta chain was captured by sequencing in a study of beta chain features in type 1 diabetes. A remark on this clone: Its antigen is currently unknown.

CD45RO/CCR7/CD25/CD127/CD95/CD27 sorting isolated CD4+ naive, central memory, regulatory and stem cell-like memory cells. The isolated RNA, all of it, was reverse transcribed, so expressed TCRB transcripts were what got sequenced. The average output of naive, central memory and regulatory T cell samples was several million reads. Only in-frame clones appear in the TCRdb table, and some are missing; sequencing was by immunoSEQ multiplex PCR. The table shows roughly 150,000 clones, with less than 9.5% occurring only once. The germline V gene has CDR1 SGHKS and CDR2 YYEKEE (reference sequence). Germline trimming cut 3 bases from V and 3 bases from J; bases unmatched to any gene: 6. The CDR3 has 14 residues. Whole-study results and caveats: A definitive answer on HLA type influencing TCRB rearrangement was not reached here. When cDNA is sequenced, cells with high TCR expression could be over-represented.

The receptor was derived from a man in his late teens or twenties in good health. The chain combines TRBV5-5 with TRBJ2-7, with 7 bases aligning to TRBD1. The sample comprised central memory CD4+ T cells from blood. The CDR3: CASSSGTGVYEQYF. The CDR3 nucleotides are TGTGCCAGCAGCTCAGGTACAGGGGTCTACGAGCAGTACTTC. Filled out from reference TRBV5-5 and TRBJ2-7, the complete variable domain reads DAGVTQSPTHLIKTRGQQVTLRCSPISGHKSVSWYQQVLGQGPQFIFQYYEKEERGRGNFPDRFSARQFPNYSSELNVNALLLGDSALYLCASSSGTGVYEQYFGPGTRLTVT.